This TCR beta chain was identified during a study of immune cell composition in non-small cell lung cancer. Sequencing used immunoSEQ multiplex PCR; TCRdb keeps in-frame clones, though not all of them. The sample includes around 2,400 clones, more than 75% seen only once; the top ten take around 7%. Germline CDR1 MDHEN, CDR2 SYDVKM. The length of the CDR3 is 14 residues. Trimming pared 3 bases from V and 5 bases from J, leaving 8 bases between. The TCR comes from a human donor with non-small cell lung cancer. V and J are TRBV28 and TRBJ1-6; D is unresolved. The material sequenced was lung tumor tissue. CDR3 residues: CASSFFGDNSPLHF. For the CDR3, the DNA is TGTGCCAGCAGTTTCTTCGGTGATAATTCACCCCTCCACTTT. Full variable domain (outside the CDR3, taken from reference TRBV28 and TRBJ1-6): DVKVTQSSRYLVKRTGEKVFLECVQDMDHENMFWYRQDPGLGLRLIYFSYDVKMKEKGDIPEGYSVSREKKERFSLILESASTNQTSMYLCASSFFGDNSPLHFGNGTRLTVT.